This T cell receptor (beta chain) came from a study of regulatory T cells in long-lasting Graves disease. Findings of the study overall: Exclusively peripheral blood, rather than thyroid tissue, was studied.

Construction of TCR beta libraries relied on iRepertoire HTBI primers and on Arm-PCR targeting CDR3 regions. TCRdb reprocessed the multiplex PCR reads with MiXCR, giving one entry per CDR3 protein. The table includes under 400,000 distinct CDR3 sequences, around 15% detected once. Time point in this sample: newly diagnosed GD, antithyroid drugs for less than 3 months. PBMCs were the source of the RNA used for TCR sequencing. Diagnoses of Graves' disease were made by American Thyroid Association guidelines. V was cut by 0 bases and J by 6 bases, with 9 bases left in between. CDR3 length equals 13 residues. Germline V gene lookup returns CDR1 SGHRS and CDR2 YFSETQ. This clonotype was counted ten times or more. Its matching antigen is unknown. The data were also submitted as part of a second study, on T cells in Graves' hyperthyroidism and ophthalmopathy. This second report adds: If no ophthalmopathy progression occurred within 18 months, Graves' hyperthyroidism was stable.

This material consisted of peripheral blood mononuclear cells (PBMCs), taken at new diagnosis, from a patient treated with antithyroid drugs. This sequence was found in a middle-aged man with Graves disease. This chain links TRBV5-1 with TRBJ1-1, with a tentative D call TRBD1 (6 bases). CDR3 residues: CASSLGQGPEAFF. The CDR3 DNA follows: TGCGCCAGCAGCTTGGGGCAGGGGCCTGAAGCTTTCTTT.